The next 18 T cell receptor beta chains were all read from a single sample in a study of CD8 T cells in ankylosing spondylitis. Whole-study results and caveats: The study identified a TCR beta motif of roughly eight highly homologous variants that appeared characteristic of ankylosing spondylitis blood.

Their recognized antigens are unknown. TCRdb re-analysed the 5' RACE reads in MiXCR, keeping a single row per CDR3 protein. The table records roughly 670,000 distinct CDR3 sequences, around 17% of them present only once. The sequencing input was blood, either unsorted or a sorted T cell fraction (not recorded which). The receptors stem from a male donor with ankylosing spondylitis.

This clonotype was seen only a few times. V and J are TRBV5-1 and TRBJ1-2; D perhaps matches TRBD1 (6 bases). CDR3 length: 14 residues. Germline-derived CDR1 and CDR2 are SGHRS and YFSETQ. V dropped 3 bases and J dropped 5 bases, with 14 bases sitting between them. CDR3 sequence reads: CASSYRGGSYGYTF. The CDR3 nucleotides are TGCGCCAGCAGCTACCGAGGGGGATCTTATGGCTACACCTTC.

The sample holds one count of this clonotype. The chain combines TRBV20-1 with TRBJ2-5, with 8 bases identical to TRBD2. The CDR3 sequence is 16 residues long. The ends lost 0 bases at V and 5 bases at J; junction bases unmatched: 11. The germline CDR1 and CDR2 sequences are DFQATT and SNEGSKA (reference sequence). DNA of the CDR3: TGCAGTGCTAGAGATTTAGGCCCCTCGGGGGGGGAGACCCAGTACTTC. It translates to CSARDLGPSGGETQYF.

Many counts were recorded for this clonotype. The chain recombines TRBV5-1 with TRBJ2-1, with 7 bases matching TRBD1. CDR1 SGHRS and CDR2 YFSETQ come from the germline V gene. The junction had 14 bases not matched to a gene; V was cut back by 5 bases and J by 9 bases. This CDR3 is built from 15 residues. The CDR3 spells CASRPRQTGSGEQFF. The CDR3 DNA sequence: TGCGCCAGCAGGCCCCGGCAGACAGGGTCGGGTGAGCAGTTCTTC.

The table lists this clonotype with a few counts. This chain connects TRBV12-3 or TRBV12-4 to TRBJ2-7, with a tentative D call TRBD2 (5 bases). This CDR3 contains 16 residues. V shed 3 bases and J shed 6 bases, with 21 bases lying between them. The CDR3 sequence is CASSFGRRVGILEQYF. For the CDR3, the DNA is TGTGCCAGCAGTTTTGGTCGGCGGGTAGGTATACTCGAGCAGTACTTC.

V gene TRBV20-1 combines with J gene TRBJ1-4, with TRBD1 as a possible D gene (5 bases). The CDR3 consists of 13 residues. Trimming pared 3 bases from V and 8 bases from J, leaving 13 bases between. Germline assignment: CDR1 DFQATT and CDR2 SNEGSKA (reference sequence). CDR3 bases: TGCAGTGCTAGTGGAGTAGGGGAGGAAAAACTGTTTTTT. Protein product: CSASGVGEEKLFF.

This clonotype was detected a few times. The chain uses TRBV12-3 or TRBV12-4 and TRBJ2-1, with TRBD1 identical over 8 bases. V gave up 5 bases and J gave up 0 bases; unmatched junction bases: 6. The CDR3 has 16 amino acids. The CDR3 DNA reads as TGTGCCAGCAGTGACGTGGGACAGGTCTCCTACAATGAGCAGTTCTTC. Its translation: CASSDVGQVSYNEQFF.

This clonotype has only a few counts. The chain links TRBV12-3 or TRBV12-4 to TRBJ1-2; TRBD1 aligns across 9 bases. Trimming cost V 6 bases and J 7 bases; bases outside gene matches: 6. This CDR3 has 13 amino acids. The CDR3 DNA reads TGTGCCAGCAGACCGGGACAGGGATCTGGCTACACCTTC. Its protein is CASRPGQGSGYTF.

This clonotype was observed a handful of times. V usage is TRBV18 and J usage is TRBJ1-6; D is undetermined. Per the germline V gene, CDR1 is KGHSH and CDR2 is LQKENI. Trimming took 2 bases from V and 3 from J, leaving 5 bases between them. The CDR3 contains 14 residues. CDR3 residues: CASSPGGYNSPLHF. CDR3 bases: TGTGCCAGCTCACCAGGTGGCTATAATTCACCCCTCCACTTT.

This rearrangement joins TRBV5-1 to TRBJ1-1; TRBD1 aligns across 9 bases. V trimming: 3 bases; J trimming: 6 bases; junction bases outside the gene matches: 6. The germline CDR1 and CDR2 sequences are SGHRS and YFSETQ. The CDR3 is 14 residues long. The CDR3 DNA sequence: TGCGCCAGCAGCTCTATCACAGGGGGCTCTGAAGCTTTCTTT. Translation gives CASSSITGGSEAFF.

The rearrangement joins TRBV27 to TRBJ2-7, with 9 bases identical to TRBD2. The CDR3 consists of 15 residues. Trimming cost V 0 bases and J 2 bases; bases outside gene matches: 2. The germline CDR1 and CDR2 sequences are MNHEY and SMNVEV (reference sequence). The CDR3: CASSLSAGGPYEQYF. CDR3 in DNA: TGTGCCAGCAGTTTATCGGCGGGAGGGCCCTACGAGCAGTACTTC.

This clonotype was detected a few times. This chain's CDR3 is CASSPYPGAEAFF. The CDR3, as DNA: TGTGCCAGCAGCCCCTACCCGGGGGCTGAAGCTTTCTTT. V gene TRBV7-6 combines with J gene TRBJ1-1; D possibly corresponds to TRBD1 (5 bases). The germline V gene encodes CDR1 SGHVS and CDR2 FNYEAQ. Trimming stripped 5 bases from V and 6 bases from J, with 13 bases between. The CDR3 has 13 amino acids.

The chain is built from TRBV20-1 and TRBJ1-6; TRBD1 might be the D (5 bases). This CDR3 comprises 15 residues. V gave up 6 bases and J gave up 3 bases, with 15 bases separating them. Germline CDR1 reads DFQATT; CDR2 reads SNEGSKA (reference sequence). CDR3 region: CSAHGGENYNSPLHF. For the CDR3, the DNA is TGCAGTGCCCACGGGGGGGAAAACTATAATTCACCCCTCCACTTT.

This chain uses TRBV7-3 with TRBJ2-1; D possibly corresponds to TRBD2 (5 bases). The V gene lost 5 bases and the J gene lost 5 bases, with 10 bases spanning the gap. Germline values: CDR1 SGHTA, CDR2 FQGTGA. This CDR3 has 13 amino acids. CDR3 in amino acids: CASSKAVNNEQFF. CDR3 sequence (DNA): TGTGCCAGCAGCAAAGCGGTTAACAATGAGCAGTTCTTC.

The sample holds many counts of this clonotype. This chain uses TRBV6-4 with TRBJ1-1; maybe TRBD1 (5 bases). V lost 6 bases, J lost 2 bases, and 10 bases lay in between. CDR3 length: 13 residues. Germline CDR1 is MRHNA and CDR2 is SNTAGT. The CDR3 reads CASSEGRNTEAFF. The DNA of the CDR3 is TGTGCCAGCAGCGAGGGGCGAAACACTGAAGCTTTCTTT.

This clonotype was counted between two and nine times. The rearrangement links TRBV28 to TRBJ1-1, with 9 nucleotides matching TRBD1. The CDR3 loop spans 13 amino acids. In germline, CDR1 is MDHEN, CDR2 SYDVKM. J lost 1 base, V lost 8 bases, and 2 bases had no gene match. The CDR3 DNA reads as TGTGCCAGCGGGACAGGGCCGAACACTGAAGCTTTCTTT. It yields the protein CASGTGPNTEAFF.

A few counts support this clonotype. The rearrangement links TRBV9 to TRBJ2-7; 8 bases fit TRBD2. The germline CDR1 and CDR2 sequences are SGDLS and YYNGEE. Trimming removed 0 bases from V and 3 bases from J; junction bases left unmatched: 8. This CDR3 is 16 amino acids long. CDR3 sequence: CASSVASGGSNYEQYF. The CDR3 nucleotides are TGTGCCAGCAGCGTAGCTTCGGGAGGGAGCAACTACGAGCAGTACTTC.

The rearrangement joins TRBV3-1 to TRBJ2-7; tentatively, D is TRBD2 (6 bases). CDR1 and CDR2 (germline): LGHDT, YNNKEL (reference sequence). V was clipped by 2 bases and J by 7 bases, with 12 bases between them. The CDR3 has 13 amino acids. CDR3 nucleotides: TGTGCCAGCAGCCAACCGGAGGGTGGAGAGCAGTACTTC. It specifies CASSQPEGGEQYF.

The gene calls are TRBV2 and TRBJ2-7; 9 nucleotides line up with TRBD1. The length of the CDR3 is 14 residues. The germline V gene encodes CDR1 SNHLY and CDR2 FYNNEI. With V trimmed by 8 bases and J by 6 bases, 11 bases remained unmatched. This chain's CDR3 is CASAPGTGFGEQYF. CDR3 nucleotide sequence: TGTGCCAGCGCCCCGGGGACAGGGTTTGGCGAGCAGTACTTC.